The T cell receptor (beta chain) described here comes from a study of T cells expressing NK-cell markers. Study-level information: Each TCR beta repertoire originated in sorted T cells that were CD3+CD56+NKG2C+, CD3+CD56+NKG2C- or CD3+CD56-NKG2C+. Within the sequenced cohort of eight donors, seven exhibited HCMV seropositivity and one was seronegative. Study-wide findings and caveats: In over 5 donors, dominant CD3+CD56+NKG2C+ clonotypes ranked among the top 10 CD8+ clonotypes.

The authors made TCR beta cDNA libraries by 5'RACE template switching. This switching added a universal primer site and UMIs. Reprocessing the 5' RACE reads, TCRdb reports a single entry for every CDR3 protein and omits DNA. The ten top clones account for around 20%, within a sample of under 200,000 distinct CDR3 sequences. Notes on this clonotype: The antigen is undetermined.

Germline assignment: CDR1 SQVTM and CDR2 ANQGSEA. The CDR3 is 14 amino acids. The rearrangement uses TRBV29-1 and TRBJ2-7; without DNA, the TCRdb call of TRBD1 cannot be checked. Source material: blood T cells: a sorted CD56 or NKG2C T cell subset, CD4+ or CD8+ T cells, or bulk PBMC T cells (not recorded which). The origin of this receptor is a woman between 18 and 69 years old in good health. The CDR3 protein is CSVRGGPRSYEQYF.